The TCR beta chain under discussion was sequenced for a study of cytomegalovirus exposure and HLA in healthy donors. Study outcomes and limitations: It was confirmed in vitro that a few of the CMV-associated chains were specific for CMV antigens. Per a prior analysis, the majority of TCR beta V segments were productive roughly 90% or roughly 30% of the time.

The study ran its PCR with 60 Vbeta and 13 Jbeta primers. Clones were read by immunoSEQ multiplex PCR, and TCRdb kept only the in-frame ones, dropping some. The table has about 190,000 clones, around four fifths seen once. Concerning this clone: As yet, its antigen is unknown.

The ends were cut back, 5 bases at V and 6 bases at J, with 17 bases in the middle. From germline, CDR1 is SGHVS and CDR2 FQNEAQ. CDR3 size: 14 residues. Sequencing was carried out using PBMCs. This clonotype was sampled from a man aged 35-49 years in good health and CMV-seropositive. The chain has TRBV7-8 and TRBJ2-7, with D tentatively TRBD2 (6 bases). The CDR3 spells CASSPRREDREQYF. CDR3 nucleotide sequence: TGTGCCAGCAGCCCGAGGAGGGAGGATCGCGAGCAGTACTTC.